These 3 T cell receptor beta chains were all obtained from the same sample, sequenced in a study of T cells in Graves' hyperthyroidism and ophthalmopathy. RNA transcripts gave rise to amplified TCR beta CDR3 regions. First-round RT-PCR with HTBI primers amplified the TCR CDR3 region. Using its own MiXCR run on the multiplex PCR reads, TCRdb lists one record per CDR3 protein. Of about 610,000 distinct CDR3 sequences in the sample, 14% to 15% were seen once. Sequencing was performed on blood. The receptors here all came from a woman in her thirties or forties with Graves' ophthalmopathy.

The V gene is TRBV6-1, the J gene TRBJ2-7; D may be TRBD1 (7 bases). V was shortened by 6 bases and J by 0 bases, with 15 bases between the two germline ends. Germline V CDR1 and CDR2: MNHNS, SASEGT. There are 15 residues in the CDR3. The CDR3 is CASRSRGTVSYEQYF. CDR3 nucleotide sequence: TGTGCCAGCAGATCCCGCGGGACAGTCTCCTACGAGCAGTACTTC.

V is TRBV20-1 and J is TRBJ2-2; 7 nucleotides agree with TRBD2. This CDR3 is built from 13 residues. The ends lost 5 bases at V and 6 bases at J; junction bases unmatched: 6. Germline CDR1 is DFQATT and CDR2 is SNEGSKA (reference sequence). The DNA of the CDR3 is TGCAGTGCTCAGTTAGCGGGCGCCGGGGAGCTGTTTTTT. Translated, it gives CSAQLAGAGELFF.

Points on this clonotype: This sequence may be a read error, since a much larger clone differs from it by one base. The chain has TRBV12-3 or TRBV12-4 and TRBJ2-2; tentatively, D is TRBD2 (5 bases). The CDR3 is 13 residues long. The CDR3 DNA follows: TGTGTCAGCAGCCTCGGGGTGGCCGGGGAGCTGTTTTTT. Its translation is CVSSLGVAGELFF.